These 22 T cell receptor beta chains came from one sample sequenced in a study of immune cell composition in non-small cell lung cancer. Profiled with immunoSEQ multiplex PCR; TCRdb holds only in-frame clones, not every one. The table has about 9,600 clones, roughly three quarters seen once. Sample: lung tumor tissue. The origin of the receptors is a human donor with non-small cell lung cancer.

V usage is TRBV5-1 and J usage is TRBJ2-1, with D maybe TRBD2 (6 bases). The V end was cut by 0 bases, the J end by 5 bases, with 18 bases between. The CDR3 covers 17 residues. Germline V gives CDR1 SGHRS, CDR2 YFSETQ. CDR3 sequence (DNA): TGCGCCAGCAGCTTGGGGCTAGCGCCGAGGGGCGACAATGAGCAGTTCTTC. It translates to CASSLGLAPRGDNEQFF. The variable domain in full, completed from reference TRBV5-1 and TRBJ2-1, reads KAGVTQTPRYLIKTRGQQVTLSCSPISGHRSVSWYQQTPGQGLQFLFEYFSETQRNKGNFPGRFSGRQFSNSRSEMNVSTLELGDSALYLCASSLGLAPRGDNEQFFGPGTRLTVL.

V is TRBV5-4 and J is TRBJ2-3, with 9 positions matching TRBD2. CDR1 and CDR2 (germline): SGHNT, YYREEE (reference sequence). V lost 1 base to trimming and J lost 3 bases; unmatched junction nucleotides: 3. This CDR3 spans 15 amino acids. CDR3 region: CASSLMSGGTDTQYF. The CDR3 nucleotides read TGTGCCAGCAGCTTGATGAGCGGGGGGACAGATACGCAGTATTTT.

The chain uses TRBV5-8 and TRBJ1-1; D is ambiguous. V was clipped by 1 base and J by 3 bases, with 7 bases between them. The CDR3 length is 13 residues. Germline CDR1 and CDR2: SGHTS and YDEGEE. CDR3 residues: CASSLRRDTEAFF. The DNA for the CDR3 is TGTGCCAGCAGCTTGCGGAGGGACACTGAAGCTTTCTTT.

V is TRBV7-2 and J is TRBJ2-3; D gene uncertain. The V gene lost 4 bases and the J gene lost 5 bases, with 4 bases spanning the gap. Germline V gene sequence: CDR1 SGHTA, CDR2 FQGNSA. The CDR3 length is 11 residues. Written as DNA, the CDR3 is TGTGCCAGCAGCTCCCGAGATACGCAGTATTTT. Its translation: CASSSRDTQYF.

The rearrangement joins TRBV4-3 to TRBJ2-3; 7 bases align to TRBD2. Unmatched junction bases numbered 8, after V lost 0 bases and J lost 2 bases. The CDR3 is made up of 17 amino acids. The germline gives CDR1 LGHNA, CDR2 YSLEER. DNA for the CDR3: TGCGCCAGCAGCCAAGATGGCAAGCGGGGCATCACAGATACGCAGTATTTT. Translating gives CASSQDGKRGITDTQYF.

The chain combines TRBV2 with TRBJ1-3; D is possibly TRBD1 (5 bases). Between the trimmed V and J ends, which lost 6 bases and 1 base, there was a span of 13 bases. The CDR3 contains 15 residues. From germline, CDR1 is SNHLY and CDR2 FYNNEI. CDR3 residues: CASRPDGGSGNTIYF. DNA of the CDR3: TGTGCCAGCAGGCCCGATGGGGGATCTGGAAACACCATATATTTT.

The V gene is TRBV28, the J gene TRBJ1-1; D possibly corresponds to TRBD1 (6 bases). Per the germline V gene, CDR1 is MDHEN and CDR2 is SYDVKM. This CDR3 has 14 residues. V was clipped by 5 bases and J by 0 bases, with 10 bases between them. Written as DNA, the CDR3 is TGTGCCAGCAGTGCGGGGGCCCTGAACACTGAAGCTTTCTTT. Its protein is CASSAGALNTEAFF.

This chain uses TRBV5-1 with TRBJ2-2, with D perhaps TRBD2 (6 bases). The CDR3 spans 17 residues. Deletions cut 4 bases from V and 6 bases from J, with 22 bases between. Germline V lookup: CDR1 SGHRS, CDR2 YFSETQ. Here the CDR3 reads CASSRGSGPNFAGELFF. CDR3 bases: TGCGCCAGCAGCCGGGGGAGTGGACCGAACTTCGCCGGGGAGCTGTTTTTT.

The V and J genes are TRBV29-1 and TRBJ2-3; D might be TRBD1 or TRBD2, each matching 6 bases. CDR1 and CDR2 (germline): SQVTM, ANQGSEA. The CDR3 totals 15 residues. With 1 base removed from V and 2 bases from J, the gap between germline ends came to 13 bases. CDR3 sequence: CSVEGGRGHTDTQYF. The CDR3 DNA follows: TGCAGCGTTGAAGGGGGGCGGGGCCACACAGATACGCAGTATTTT.

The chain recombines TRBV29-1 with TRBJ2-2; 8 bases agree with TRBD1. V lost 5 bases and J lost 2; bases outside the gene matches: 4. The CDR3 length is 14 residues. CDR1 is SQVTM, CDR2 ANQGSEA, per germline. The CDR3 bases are TGCAGCGTTCTGGGACAGGTTAACACCGGGGAGCTGTTTTTT. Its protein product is CSVLGQVNTGELFF.

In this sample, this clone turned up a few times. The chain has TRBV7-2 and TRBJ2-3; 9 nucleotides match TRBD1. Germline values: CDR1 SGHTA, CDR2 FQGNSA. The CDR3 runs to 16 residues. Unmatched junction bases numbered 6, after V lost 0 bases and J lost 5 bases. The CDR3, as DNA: TGTGCCAGCAGCTTAGCAGGGACAGGGCGTAAAGATACGCAGTATTTT. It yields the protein CASSLAGTGRKDTQYF. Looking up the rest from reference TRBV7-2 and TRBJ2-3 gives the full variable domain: GAGVSQSPSNKVTEKGKDVELRCDPISGHTALYWYRQSLGQGLEFLIYFQGNSAPDKSGLPSDRFSAERTGGSVSTLTIQRTQQEDSAVYLCASSLAGTGRKDTQYFGPGTRLTVL.

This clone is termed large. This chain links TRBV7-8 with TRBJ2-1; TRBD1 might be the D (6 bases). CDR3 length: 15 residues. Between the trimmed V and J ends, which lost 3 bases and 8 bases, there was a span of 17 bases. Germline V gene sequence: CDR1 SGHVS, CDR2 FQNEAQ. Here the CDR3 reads CASSLGTGMTDEQFF. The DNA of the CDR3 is TGTGCCAGCAGCTTGGGCACAGGGATGACGGATGAGCAGTTCTTC. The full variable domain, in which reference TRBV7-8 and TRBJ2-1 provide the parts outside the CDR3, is GAGVSQSPRYKVAKRGQDVALRCDPISGHVSLFWYQQALGQGPEFLTYFQNEAQLDKSGLPSDRFFAERPEGSVSTLKIQRTQQEDSAVYLCASSLGTGMTDEQFFGPGTRLTVL.

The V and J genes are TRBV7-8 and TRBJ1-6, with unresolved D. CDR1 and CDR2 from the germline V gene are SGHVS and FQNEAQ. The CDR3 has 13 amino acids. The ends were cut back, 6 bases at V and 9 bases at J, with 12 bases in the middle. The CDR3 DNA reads TGTGCCAGCAGTCCCCGCGGGCTTTCACCCCTCCACTTT. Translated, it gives CASSPRGLSPLHF.

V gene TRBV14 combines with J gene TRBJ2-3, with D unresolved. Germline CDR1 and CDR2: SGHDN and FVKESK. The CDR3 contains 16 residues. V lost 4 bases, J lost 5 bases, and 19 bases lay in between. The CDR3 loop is CASSLRSTLKGDTQYF. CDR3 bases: TGTGCCAGCAGCCTTAGGAGCACGCTCAAGGGAGATACGCAGTATTTT. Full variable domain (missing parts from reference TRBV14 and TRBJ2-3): EAGVTQFPSHSVIEKGQTVTLRCDPISGHDNLYWYRRVMGKEIKFLLHFVKESKQDESGMPNNRFLAERTGGTYSTLKVQPAELEDSGVYFCASSLRSTLKGDTQYFGPGTRLTVL.

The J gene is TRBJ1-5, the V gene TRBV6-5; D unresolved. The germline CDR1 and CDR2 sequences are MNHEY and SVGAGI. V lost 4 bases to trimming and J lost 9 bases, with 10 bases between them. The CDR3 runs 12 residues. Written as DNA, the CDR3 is TGTGCCAGCAGTTCCTATGGTGGGCCCCAGCATTTT. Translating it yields CASSSYGGPQHF.

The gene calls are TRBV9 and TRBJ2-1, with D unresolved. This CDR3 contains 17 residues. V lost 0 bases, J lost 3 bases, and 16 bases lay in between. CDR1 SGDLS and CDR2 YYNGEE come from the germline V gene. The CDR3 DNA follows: TGTGCCAGCAGCGTAGACGATGGGTCCTGGAGCTACAATGAGCAGTTCTTC. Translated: CASSVDDGSWSYNEQFF.

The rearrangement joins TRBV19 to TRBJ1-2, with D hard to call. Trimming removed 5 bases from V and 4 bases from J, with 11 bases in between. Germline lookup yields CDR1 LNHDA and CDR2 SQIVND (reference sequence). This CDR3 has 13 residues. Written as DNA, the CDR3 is TGTGCCAGTAGTGACACACAGTTCTATGGCTACACCTTC. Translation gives CASSDTQFYGYTF.

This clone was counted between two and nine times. CDR3 sequence (DNA): TGTGCCAGCAGAACCACCTGGCAGGGACGTTCACCCCTCCACTTT. Its translation: CASRTTWQGRSPLHF. This chain connects TRBV2 to TRBJ1-6; D possibly corresponds to TRBD1 (5 bases). Trimming left V 6 bases short and J 9 bases short, with 18 bases between. Germline-derived CDR1 and CDR2 are SNHLY and FYNNEI. This CDR3 is 15 amino acids long.

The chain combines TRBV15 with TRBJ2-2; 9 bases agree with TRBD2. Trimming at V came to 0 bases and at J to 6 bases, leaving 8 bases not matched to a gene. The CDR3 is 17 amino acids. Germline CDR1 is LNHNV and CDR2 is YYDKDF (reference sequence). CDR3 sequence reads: CATSRERGGVAAGELFF. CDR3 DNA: TGTGCCACCAGCAGAGAGCGGGGGGGGGTCGCCGCCGGGGAGCTGTTTTTT.

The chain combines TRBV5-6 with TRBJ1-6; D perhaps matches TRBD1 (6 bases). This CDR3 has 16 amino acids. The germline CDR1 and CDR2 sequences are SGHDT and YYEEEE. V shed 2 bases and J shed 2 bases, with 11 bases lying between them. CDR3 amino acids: CASSFPGDTYNSPLHF. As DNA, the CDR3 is TGTGCCAGCAGCTTTCCAGGGGATACCTATAATTCACCCCTCCACTTT.

CDR3 residues: CASSPQGHSNQPQHF. Written as DNA, the CDR3 is TGTGCCAGCAGCCCCCAGGGGCACAGCAATCAGCCCCAGCATTTT. V is TRBV7-6 and J is TRBJ1-5, with D perhaps TRBD1 (6 bases). CDR1 SGHVS and CDR2 FNYEAQ come from the germline V gene. Trimming pared 5 bases from V and 1 base from J, leaving 12 bases between. The CDR3 runs to 15 residues. The whole variable domain, remainder taken from reference TRBV7-6 and TRBJ1-5, is GAGVSQSPRYKVTKRGQDVALRCDPISGHVSLYWYRQALGQGPEFLTYFNYEAQQDKSGLPNDRFSAERPEGSISTLTIQRTEQRDSAMYRCASSPQGHSNQPQHFGDGTRLSIL.

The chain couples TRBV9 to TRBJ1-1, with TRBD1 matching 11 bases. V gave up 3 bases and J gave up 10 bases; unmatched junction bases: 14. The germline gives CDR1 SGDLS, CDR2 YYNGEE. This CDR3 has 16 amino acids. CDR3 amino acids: CASSEFSVDRGRGAFF. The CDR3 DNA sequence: TGTGCCAGCAGCGAGTTCTCCGTGGACAGGGGGCGGGGAGCTTTCTTT.